Below are 12 T cell receptor beta chains sequenced from a single sample in a study of blood T cell repertoires in COVID-19. Generated by immunoSEQ multiplex PCR, the TCRdb table keeps only in-frame clones and is missing some. The sample consists of 140,000 to 150,000 clones, 80% to 90% of them appearing once. The sequenced sample was peripheral blood. The origin of the receptors is a woman aged 55 to 70 with COVID-19, enrolled during active disease.

V is TRBV2 and J is TRBJ2-2; D call uncertain. The germline CDR1 and CDR2 sequences are SNHLY and FYNNEI. The germline V and J ends were trimmed by 3 bases and 0 bases, with 5 bases remaining between them. This CDR3 is 14 amino acids long. CDR3 DNA sequence: TGTGCCAGCAGTGACAGCGCGAACACCGGGGAGCTGTTTTTT. As protein: CASSDSANTGELFF.

The chain links TRBV18 to TRBJ1-5; 7 nucleotides line up with TRBD1. CDR3 length: 15 residues. The V and J ends lost 6 bases and 0 bases, in that order; junction bases with no gene match: 5. CDR1 and CDR2 from the germline V gene are KGHSH and LQKENI. CDR3 bases: TGTGCCAGCTCGCAGACAGGGAGTAGCAATCAGCCCCAGCATTTT. Translating it yields CASSQTGSSNQPQHF.

Worth noting for this clone: This CDR3 is also generated by other DNA sequences in the sample. The rearrangement joins TRBV10-3 to TRBJ1-5; 8 bases align to TRBD1. The CDR3 totals 14 residues. Trimming at V came to 6 bases and at J to 5 bases, leaving 6 bases not matched to a gene. CDR1 ENHRY and CDR2 SYGVKD come from the germline V gene. The CDR3, as DNA: TGTGCCATCAGCGAGACAGGGGTGGATCAGCCCCAGCATTTT. Residues: CAISETGVDQPQHF.

The chain links TRBV12-3 or TRBV12-4 to TRBJ1-6; no firm D call. Between the trimmed V and J ends, which lost 3 bases and 7 bases, there was a span of 7 bases. The CDR3 extends over 13 amino acids. In nucleotides, the CDR3 is TGTGCCAGCAGTTTTGAGGCGAATTCACCCCTCCACTTT. It codes for CASSFEANSPLHF.

The chain is built from TRBV5-3 and TRBJ2-5; TRBD1 matches 9 bases. Being an ORF, TRBV5-3 has a function that is uncertain. With 0 bases clipped from V and 0 bases from J, the junction kept 15 bases outside the gene matches. This CDR3 contains 20 residues. In nucleotides, the CDR3 is TGTGCCAGAAGCTTGGGACCCACAGGGGGCCGCCGAGGGTACCAAGAGACCCAGTACTTC. Translating gives CARSLGPTGGRRGYQETQYF.

This clone was seen a handful of times. V and J are TRBV5-1 and TRBJ2-3, with a tentative D call TRBD2 (6 bases). V lost 9 bases, J lost 3 bases, and 17 bases lay in between. The CDR3 is 14 residues long. Per germline, CDR1 SGHRS and CDR2 YFSETQ. For the CDR3, the DNA is TGCGCCACCCAAATCCGGGGGAAGACAGATACGCAGTATTTT. Its protein is CATQIRGKTDTQYF.

The chain links TRBV9 to TRBJ2-1; tentatively, D is TRBD1 (6 bases). V was clipped by 2 bases and J by 1 base, with 22 bases between them. CDR3 length equals 19 residues. Germline V gene data show CDR1 as SGDLS and CDR2 as YYNGEE. The DNA for the CDR3 is TGTGCCAGCAGCGTCAACCTCCCACAGGGTAGCACATCCTACAATGAGCAGTTCTTC. Residues: CASSVNLPQGSTSYNEQFF.

The chain carries TRBV4-1 and TRBJ1-2; TRBD1 matches 11 bases. CDR1 and CDR2 (germline): MGHRA, YSYEKL. The CDR3 is 17 residues long. V shed 1 base, J shed 6 bases, and the junction held 10 bases outside the gene matches. The CDR3 reads CASSQVWTGGPKNGYTF. The DNA for the CDR3 is TGCGCCAGCAGCCAAGTCTGGACAGGGGGCCCTAAAAATGGCTACACCTTC.

The rearrangement uses TRBV7-3 and TRBJ2-2, with D possibly matching TRBD1 (5 bases). The CDR3 totals 16 residues. Trimming pared 3 bases from V and 1 base from J, leaving 12 bases between. Germline V CDR1 and CDR2: SGHTA, FQGTGA. For the CDR3, the DNA is TGTGCCAGCAGCTTTGGGGCGACAGAGAACACCGGGGAGCTGTTTTTT. Its translation: CASSFGATENTGELFF.

This chain uses TRBV6-2 or TRBV6-3 with TRBJ2-7, with TRBD1 matching 7 bases. Germline assignment: CDR1 MNHEY and CDR2 SVGEGT. This CDR3 is 13 amino acids long. V dropped 6 bases and J dropped 5; count of bases not matched to a gene: 7. The CDR3 protein is CASSRQGFHEQYF. The DNA of the CDR3 is TGTGCCAGCAGCAGACAGGGTTTCCACGAGCAGTACTTC.

This rearrangement joins TRBV5-5 to TRBJ2-3, with unresolved D. The CDR3 loop spans 15 amino acids. Germline CDR1 reads SGHKS; CDR2 reads YYEKEE (reference sequence). Trimming took 0 bases from V and 2 from J, leaving 10 bases between them. CDR3 sequence: CASSLDRETTDTQYF. CDR3 coding DNA: TGTGCCAGCAGCTTGGACAGAGAAACCACAGATACGCAGTATTTT.

The chain carries TRBV3-1 (or the pseudogene TRBV3-2) and TRBJ2-5; 11 positions agree with TRBD2. Germline V CDR1 and CDR2: LGHDT, YNNKEL (reference sequence). CDR3 length: 18 residues. The J segment lost 2 bases and the V segment lost 1 base, leaving 9 bases of the junction unmatched. This CDR3 reads CASSQVLAGGMEQETQYF. The CDR3 bases are TGTGCCAGCAGCCAAGTTTTAGCGGGGGGGATGGAACAAGAGACCCAGTACTTC.